Below, 29 T cell receptor beta chains from the same sample are listed, as sequenced in a study of blood T cells in healthy people across ages. A J-beta primer mix and a sample-barcoded 5' primer were used in a second PCR of about 7 to 12 cycles. TCRdb passed the 5' RACE reads through MiXCR, listing each CDR3 protein once. The sample shows roughly 1,100,000 distinct CDR3 sequences, under 30% of them seen only once. The sample also formed part of further work on T cells of mothers and their children.

The sequencing sample was made of blood. The receptors here all came from a girl aged 2-10 years in good health.

This sequence joins TRBV6-5 and TRBJ1-1, with TRBD1 matching over 9 bases. This CDR3 is built from 13 residues. Looked up from germline, CDR1 is MNHEY and CDR2 is SVGAGI. Trimming removed 7 bases from V and 5 bases from J; junction bases left unmatched: 5. CDR3 sequence: CASTQGARTEAFF. Written as DNA, the CDR3 is TGTGCCAGCACACAGGGGGCGCGGACTGAAGCTTTCTTT.

This clonotype was counted between two and nine times. This rearrangement joins TRBV24-1 to TRBJ2-5; 8 nucleotides agree with TRBD1. The J call may not be correct, given that the DNA end is closer to TRBJ2-1. This CDR3 region has 14 residues. CDR1 and CDR2 from the germline V gene are KGHDR and SFDVKD. CDR3 residues: CATGTGLTYNEQFF. CDR3 nucleotides: TGTGCCACGGGGACAGGCTTAACTTACAATGAGCAGTTCTTC.

There are a few counts of this clonotype. This chain links TRBV25-1 with TRBJ2-5; D remains ambiguous. The end of the DNA aligns better with TRBJ2-7, so the J call may be wrong. There are 14 residues in the CDR3. Per the germline V gene, CDR1 is MGHDK and CDR2 is SYGVNS. The CDR3 is CASSEYFPGYEQYF. In DNA form, the CDR3 reads TGTGCCAGCAGTGAATATTTCCCCGGGTACGAGCAGTACTTC.

V gene TRBV7-9 combines with J gene TRBJ2-7, with TRBD2 identical over 10 bases. The CDR3 contains 15 residues. The germline V gene has CDR1 SEHNR and CDR2 FQNEAQ (reference sequence). V lost 5 bases, J lost 6 bases, and 10 bases stayed unmatched. The CDR3 reads CASSIPGTSVSEQYF. CDR3 coding DNA: TGTGCCAGCAGCATCCCCGGGACTAGCGTCTCCGAGCAGTACTTC.

A word on this clonotype: At one boundary the junction diverges from the germline segment, which might be a read error. V gene TRBV27 combines with J gene TRBJ2-4; 7 bases agree with TRBD2. The CDR3 sequence is 17 residues long. Per germline, CDR1 MNHEY and CDR2 SMNVEV (reference sequence). The DNA for the CDR3 is TGTGCCAGCAGTTTTCCCGGCCTAGCGGATCATAAAAACATTCAGCACTTC. Amino acids: CASSFPGLADHKNIQHF.

The chain links TRBV7-9 to TRBJ2-1; D remains ambiguous. V was trimmed by 7 bases and J by 4 bases, leaving 8 bases between them. Germline V CDR1 and CDR2: SEHNR, FQNEAQ (reference sequence). This CDR3 is 12 amino acids long. The CDR3 sequence: CASNSIYNEQFF. The CDR3 DNA follows: TGTGCCAGCAACTCCATTTACAATGAGCAGTTCTTC. Complete variable domain (other parts from reference TRBV7-9 and TRBJ2-1): DTGVSQNPRHKITKRGQNVTFRCDPISEHNRLYWYRQTLGQGPEFLTYFQNEAQLEKSRLLSDRFSAERPKGSFSTLEIQRTEQGDSAMYLCASNSIYNEQFFGPGTRLTVL.

The rearrangement joins TRBV2 to TRBJ2-4; D not resolved. In germline, CDR1 is SNHLY, CDR2 FYNNEI. Trimming removed 0 bases at V and 9 bases at J, with 15 bases between. The CDR3 totals 15 residues. CDR3 in amino acids: CASSEALRGASIQYF. In DNA form, the CDR3 reads TGTGCCAGCAGTGAAGCGCTTCGAGGAGCCAGCATTCAGTACTTC. Combining the CDR3 with reference TRBV2 and TRBJ2-4 gives the whole variable domain EPEVTQTPSHQVTQMGQEVILRCVPISNHLYFYWYRQILGQKVEFLVSFYNNEISEKSEIFDDQFSVERPDGSNFTLKIRSTKLEDSAMYFCASSEALRGASIQYFGAGTRLSVL.

This clonotype was counted between two and nine times. J is TRBJ2-5 and V is TRBV6-2 or TRBV6-3; 14 bases agree with TRBD2. The germline gives CDR1 MNHEY, CDR2 SVGEGT. The CDR3 loop spans 17 amino acids. With 4 bases clipped from V and 2 bases from J, the junction kept 6 bases outside the gene matches. The CDR3 loop is CASSLGLAGGQQETQYF. In nucleotides, the CDR3 is TGTGCCAGCAGTTTAGGACTAGCGGGAGGCCAACAAGAGACCCAGTACTTC.

The chain is built from TRBV4-1 and TRBJ2-1; 12 bases line up with TRBD2. Germline V gives CDR1 MGHRA, CDR2 YSYEKL. The CDR3 is 17 amino acids. The V segment lost 8 bases and the J segment 6 bases; nucleotides outside the gene matches: 14. CDR3 DNA: TGCGCCAGCCGACGAGTGCTAGCGGGAGGGCCAGGCAATGAGCAGTTCTTC. This encodes CASRRVLAGGPGNEQFF.

Worth noting for this clonotype: The junction departs from germline at one end; a sequencing error may be responsible. This chain uses TRBV7-8 with TRBJ2-6; weak D call: TRBD1 (5 bases). The CDR3 loop spans 17 amino acids. Germline lookup yields CDR1 SGHVS and CDR2 FQNEAQ. This chain's CDR3 is CASSLGMQVAGANVLTF. The CDR3 DNA reads as TGTGCCAGCAGCTTAGGCATGCAGGTCGCTGGGGCCAACGTCCTAACTTTC. Filled out from reference TRBV7-8 and TRBJ2-6, the complete variable domain reads GAGVSQSPRYKVAKRGQDVALRCDPISGHVSLFWYQQALGQGPEFLTYFQNEAQLDKSGLPSDRFFAERPEGSVSTLKIQRTQQEDSAVYLCASSLGMQVAGANVLTFGAGSRLTVL.

The genes are TRBV5-1 and TRBJ2-1, with 11 bases aligning to TRBD2. The CDR3 spans 11 residues. With 3 bases clipped from V and 14 bases from J, the junction kept 1 base outside the gene matches. Germline CDR1 is SGHRS and CDR2 is YFSETQ. CDR3 sequence (DNA): TGCGCCAGCAGCTCGGGACTAGCGGAGTTCTTC. Residues: CASSSGLAEFF.

This clonotype was counted between two and nine times. The chain employs TRBV4-1 and TRBJ2-1; D gene unclear. The CDR3 has 16 amino acids. In germline, CDR1 is MGHRA, CDR2 YSYEKL. The germline V and J ends were trimmed by 1 base and 5 bases, with 15 bases remaining between them. CDR3 sequence reads: CASSQVLTQTDNEQFF. Here the CDR3 DNA reads TGCGCCAGCAGCCAAGTCCTCACGCAAACGGACAATGAGCAGTTCTTC.

This clonotype occurred a few times. The genes are TRBV7-8 and TRBJ1-5; no clear D gene. There are 14 residues in the CDR3. V shed 4 bases and J shed 7 bases, with 14 bases lying between them. Germline lookup yields CDR1 SGHVS and CDR2 FQNEAQ. The CDR3 bases are TGTGCCAGCAGCTCCCCCCCCGAGGGACAGCCCCAGCATTTT. This sequence encodes CASSSPPEGQPQHF.

This sequence joins TRBV12-3 or TRBV12-4 and TRBJ2-5; no clear D. The tail of the sequence fits TRBJ2-7 better, so the J call may be wrong. The CDR3 runs to 14 residues. The CDR3 sequence: CASSLILSPYEQYF. CDR3 DNA: TGTGCCAGCAGTTTAATACTTTCCCCCTACGAGCAGTACTTC.

This clonotype was detected ten times or more. The chain combines TRBV28 with TRBJ2-7, with a possible D match to TRBD2 (6 bases). Germline assignment: CDR1 MDHEN and CDR2 SYDVKM. V was trimmed by 8 bases and J by 2 bases, leaving 19 bases between them. The CDR3 consists of 15 residues. CDR3 in DNA: TGTGCCAGCTCGGTAGCAGGGACTTTGACCTACGAGCAGTACTTC. The encoded protein is CASSVAGTLTYEQYF.

This chain connects TRBV5-6 to TRBJ2-1; 12 bases agree with TRBD2. CDR1 and CDR2 from the germline V gene are SGHDT and YYEEEE. This CDR3 is 15 amino acids long. With V trimmed by 4 bases and J by 6 bases, 5 bases remained unmatched. The CDR3, as DNA: TGTGCCAGCAGCCTAGCGGGAGGGGTTGGCAATGAGCAGTTCTTC. Its protein product is CASSLAGGVGNEQFF.

A few counts support this clonotype. The chain couples TRBV4-1 to TRBJ2-5; 8 nucleotides match TRBD2. Unmatched junction bases numbered 11, after V lost 1 base and J lost 1 base. This CDR3 has 18 residues. The germline gives CDR1 MGHRA, CDR2 YSYEKL. CDR3 residues: CASSQGGASGFSQETQYF. The CDR3 DNA follows: TGCGCCAGCAGCCAAGGCGGGGCTAGCGGGTTCTCCCAAGAGACCCAGTACTTC.

This chain joins TRBV18 and TRBJ2-1; 9 bases are a match to TRBD1. TRBJ2-5 explains the end of the DNA better; the J call may be wrong. This CDR3 has 14 amino acids. Germline V gene data show CDR1 as KGHSH and CDR2 as LQKENI. The CDR3 sequence is CASSRTGGYETQYF. The CDR3 DNA sequence: TGTGCCAGCTCGCGTACAGGGGGCTACGAGACCCAGTACTTC.

The J gene is TRBJ2-4, the V gene TRBV7-9; D uncertain. This CDR3 comprises 13 residues. V was clipped by 5 bases and J by 7 bases, with 12 bases between them. Germline CDR1 is SEHNR and CDR2 is FQNEAQ (reference sequence). Here the CDR3 reads CASSHLSSNIQYF. As DNA, the CDR3 is TGTGCCAGCAGCCACCTGTCCAGCAACATTCAGTACTTC. The entire variable domain, with the rest obtained from reference TRBV7-9 and TRBJ2-4, is as follows: DTGVSQNPRHKITKRGQNVTFRCDPISEHNRLYWYRQTLGQGPEFLTYFQNEAQLEKSRLLSDRFSAERPKGSFSTLEIQRTEQGDSAMYLCASSHLSSNIQYFGAGTRLSVL.

This chain's CDR3 is CASSLTVNYEQYF. The CDR3 nucleotides read TGTGCCAGCAGTCTGACAGTGAACTACGAGCAGTACTTC. The rearrangement joins TRBV28 to TRBJ2-7, with D perhaps TRBD1 (5 bases). The V gene lost 5 bases and the J gene lost 3 bases, with 11 bases spanning the gap. The CDR3 length is 13 residues. From germline, CDR1 is MDHEN and CDR2 SYDVKM.

This clonotype has more than one count but fewer than ten. The chain couples TRBV6-2 or TRBV6-3 to TRBJ2-1; a possible D gene is TRBD1 (6 bases). Looked up from germline, CDR1 is MNHEY and CDR2 is SVGEGT. This CDR3 spans 13 amino acids. V lost 4 bases and J 9 bases, leaving 13 bases between the germline ends. As DNA, the CDR3 is TGTGCCAGCAGTTTAGCAGGGGCGAGTGAGCAGTTCTTC. Encoded protein: CASSLAGASEQFF.

A remark on this clonotype: The junction and the germline gene differ at one end; a read error may be behind it. The chain has TRBV11-1 and TRBJ2-7, with D possibly matching TRBD1 (6 bases). The CDR3 has 14 amino acids. CDR1 is SGHAT and CDR2 is FQDESV in the germline V gene (reference sequence). CDR3 in amino acids: CASSSLGTSYAQYF. The CDR3 bases are TGTGCCAGCAGTTCCCTCGGGACATCTTACGCGCAGTACTTC.

The V call is TRBV20-1, the J call TRBJ1-2; D not certain. In germline, CDR1 is DFQATT, CDR2 SNEGSKA (reference sequence). Trimming took off 7 bases at V and 5 bases at J, with 20 bases between the two ends. The CDR3 runs to 14 residues. The CDR3 region is CSVRQDSFPYGYTF. Written as DNA, the CDR3 is TGCAGTGTTCGCCAGGACTCCTTTCCTTATGGCTACACCTTC.

The chain couples TRBV6-1 to TRBJ2-5; no clear D. The tail of the sequence fits TRBJ2-1 better, so the J call may be wrong. Germline CDR1 MNHNS, CDR2 SASEGT. The CDR3 runs 13 residues. The CDR3 sequence is CASRETHYNEQFF. The DNA of the CDR3 is TGTGCCAGCAGGGAGACACACTACAATGAGCAGTTCTTC.

This clonotype came up a few times. V and J are TRBV7-9 and TRBJ1-5; D perhaps matches TRBD1 (5 bases). Trimming took off 2 bases at V and 6 bases at J, with 14 bases between the two ends. The CDR3 sequence is 15 residues long. CDR1 and CDR2 (germline): SEHNR, FQNEAQ (reference sequence). The CDR3 is CASSLRGNGSQPQHF. As DNA, the CDR3 is TGTGCCAGCAGCTTACGGGGCAACGGGTCTCAGCCCCAGCATTTT.

This clonotype occurred once. This chain uses TRBV7-3 with TRBJ1-1, with 8 nucleotides matching TRBD1. J was trimmed by 1 base and V by 2 bases; bases with no gene match: 9. The V gene's germline CDR1 is SGHTA and CDR2 FQGTGA. The CDR3 contains 17 residues. CDR3 sequence (DNA): TGTGCCAGCAGCTTAGGGGGGCAGGGGGCTACGAACACTGAAGCTTTCTTT. It is translated as CASSLGGQGATNTEAFF.

This clonotype was seen more than once but under ten times. V and J are TRBV29-1 and TRBJ2-5, with D tentatively TRBD1 (6 bases). Germline lookup yields CDR1 SQVTM and CDR2 ANQGSEA. The CDR3 loop spans 15 amino acids. Deletions cut 7 bases from V and 2 bases from J, with 20 bases between. The CDR3 region has the DNA TGCAGCGCGACAAACTACGACAGGCTTCAAGAGACCCAGTACTTC. Protein sequence: CSATNYDRLQETQYF.

The genes are TRBV4-1 and TRBJ1-2, with D perhaps matching TRBD1 (5 bases). The CDR3 runs 15 residues. CDR1 and CDR2 from the germline V gene are MGHRA and YSYEKL. V lost 0 bases and J 8 bases, leaving 16 bases between the germline ends. In nucleotides, the CDR3 is TGCGCCAGCAGCCAAGATGGGGCCGATCGGGGAGGCTACACCTTC. Its translation: CASSQDGADRGGYTF.

V is TRBV7-9 and J is TRBJ2-5; 8 bases are a match to TRBD1. CDR3 length: 13 residues. Trimming took 11 bases from V and 1 from J; bases not matched to a gene: 6. Germline-derived CDR1 and CDR2 are SEHNR and FQNEAQ (reference sequence). The CDR3 coding sequence is TGTGCCCCAGGGGGCAGCGGCCAAGAGACCCAGTACTTC. Residues: CAPGGSGQETQYF.